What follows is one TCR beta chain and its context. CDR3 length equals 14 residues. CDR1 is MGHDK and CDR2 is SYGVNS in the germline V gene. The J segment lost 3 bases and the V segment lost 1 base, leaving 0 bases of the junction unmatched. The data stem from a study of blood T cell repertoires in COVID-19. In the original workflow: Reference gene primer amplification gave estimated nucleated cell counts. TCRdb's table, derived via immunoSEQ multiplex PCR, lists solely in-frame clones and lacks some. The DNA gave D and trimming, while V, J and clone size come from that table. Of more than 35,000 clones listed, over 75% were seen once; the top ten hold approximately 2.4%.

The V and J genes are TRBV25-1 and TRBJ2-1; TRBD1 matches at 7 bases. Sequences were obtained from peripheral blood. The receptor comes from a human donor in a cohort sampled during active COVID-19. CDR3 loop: CASSEWDSYNEQFF. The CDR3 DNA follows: TGTGCCAGCAGTGAATGGGACAGCTACAATGAGCAGTTCTTC. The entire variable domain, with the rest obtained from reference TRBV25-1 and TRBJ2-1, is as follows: EADIYQTPRYLVIGTGKKITLECSQTMGHDKMYWYQQDPGMELHLIHYSYGVNSTEKGDLSSESTVSRIRTEHFPLTLESARPSHTSQYLCASSEWDSYNEQFFGPGTRLTVL.